The 29 T cell receptor beta chains below all came from one sample that was sequenced in a study of blood T cell repertoires in COVID-19. Sequenced by immunoSEQ multiplex PCR; TCRdb stores in-frame clones only, minus some. In the table there are 310,000 or so clones, 70% to 90% of which are singletons. Sample: peripheral blood. These receptor sequences come from a man between 18 and 29 years old who had recovered from COVID-19.

Concerning this clone itself: Since a much larger clone is just one base distant, this may be a read error. This chain connects TRBV3-1 (or the pseudogene TRBV3-2) to TRBJ1-2; TRBD1 agrees at 7 bases. V trimming: 4 bases; J trimming: 3 bases; junction bases outside the gene matches: 2. The CDR3 is made up of 13 amino acids. Per germline, CDR1 LGHDT and CDR2 YNNKEL (reference sequence). CDR3 sequence: CASSPDRDYGYTF. The CDR3 DNA follows: TGTGCCAGCAGCCCTGACAGGGACTATGGCTACACCTTC.

This chain uses TRBV4-1 with TRBJ1-1, with a possible D match to TRBD1 (5 bases). V was cut by 3 bases and J by 1 base, with 9 bases left in between. The CDR3 runs 14 residues. CDR1 is MGHRA and CDR2 is YSYEKL in the germline V gene. The CDR3 spells CASSHTGGNTEAFF. DNA of the CDR3: TGCGCCAGCAGCCACACCGGGGGGAACACTGAAGCTTTCTTT.

The chain links TRBV4-2 to TRBJ2-5; TRBD1 aligns across 8 bases. From germline, CDR1 is LGHNA and CDR2 YNFKEQ. Unmatched junction bases numbered 9, after V lost 3 bases and J lost 6 bases. The CDR3 length is 15 residues. The CDR3 sequence: CASSHGTGGSKTQYF. The CDR3 nucleotides read TGTGCCAGCAGCCATGGCACAGGGGGATCGAAGACCCAGTACTTC.

The V gene is TRBV2, the J gene TRBJ1-1; D perhaps matches TRBD1 (6 bases). Germline lookup yields CDR1 SNHLY and CDR2 FYNNEI. V was trimmed by 10 bases and J by 4 bases, leaving 19 bases between them. The CDR3 totals 14 residues. CDR3 sequence reads: CATLQGLGTTEAFF. The CDR3 DNA sequence: TGTGCCACCCTACAGGGCTTGGGGACCACTGAAGCTTTCTTT.

The CDR3, as DNA: TGCGCCAGCAGCCAAGATGCTAGCGGCTTCTCCTACGAGCAGTACTTC. Translating it yields CASSQDASGFSYEQYF. This sequence joins TRBV4-3 and TRBJ2-7, with 7 nucleotides matching TRBD2. Unmatched junction bases numbered 5, after V lost 0 bases and J lost 0 bases. The germline CDR1 and CDR2 sequences are LGHNA and YSLEER. There are 16 residues in the CDR3.

With respect to this clone: Other DNA variants within this sample encode the same CDR3. This chain connects TRBV15 to TRBJ1-2; 10 bases are shared with TRBD1. The CDR3 is made up of 12 amino acids. J gave up 13 bases and V 5 bases, and 7 bases lay outside the gene matches. The germline V gene has CDR1 LNHNV and CDR2 YYDKDF (reference sequence). The CDR3 bases are TGTGCCACCAGCCGGGGACAGGGGTTCCGCACCTTC. This sequence encodes CATSRGQGFRTF.

This chain joins TRBV27 and TRBJ2-2; the D is unclear. CDR3 length: 13 residues. V lost 2 bases to trimming and J lost 6 bases, with 7 bases between them. CDR1 and CDR2 (germline): MNHEY, SMNVEV (reference sequence). As DNA, the CDR3 is TGTGCCAGCAGTTTAGTCGCAGCCGGGGAGCTGTTTTTT. Amino acid sequence: CASSLVAAGELFF.

The chain recombines TRBV6-5 with TRBJ1-6; no clear D. Germline V gene data show CDR1 as MNHEY and CDR2 as SVGAGI. CDR3 length: 14 amino acids. Trimming stripped 2 bases from V and 6 bases from J, with 8 bases between. The CDR3 loop reads CASSYNNFNSPLHF. CDR3 DNA: TGTGCCAGCAGTTACAATAATTTTAATTCACCCCTCCACTTT.

The V gene is TRBV19, the J gene TRBJ1-2; tentatively, D is TRBD1 (5 bases). From germline, CDR1 is LNHDA and CDR2 SQIVND (reference sequence). CDR3 size: 14 residues. Trimming cost V 2 bases and J 2 bases, with 9 bases left between them. The CDR3 DNA sequence: TGTGCCAGTAGTATAATAGGGGCGAACTATGGCTACACCTTC. Its translation is CASSIIGANYGYTF.

CDR3 in DNA: TGTGCCAGCAGCTTAGTAGGAGGGGCTGGGGCCAACGTCCTGACTTTC. It encodes CASSLVGGAGANVLTF. The chain employs TRBV7-2 and TRBJ2-6; maybe TRBD2 (6 bases). Germline CDR1 SGHTA, CDR2 FQGNSA. This CDR3 is 16 amino acids long. Trimming shortened V by 1 base and J by 2 bases, and 9 bases separated the two germline ends. The entire variable domain, with the rest obtained from reference TRBV7-2 and TRBJ2-6, is as follows: GAGVSQSPSNKVTEKGKDVELRCDPISGHTALYWYRQSLGQGLEFLIYFQGNSAPDKSGLPSDRFSAERTGGSVSTLTIQRTQQEDSAVYLCASSLVGGAGANVLTFGAGSRLTVL.

This clone was seen once. This CDR3 is also generated by other DNA sequences in the sample. V is TRBV27 and J is TRBJ1-1; tentative D call: TRBD1 (5 bases). V was pared by 5 bases and J by 1 base, with 8 bases between. Germline CDR1 reads MNHEY; CDR2 reads SMNVEV (reference sequence). CDR3 length: 13 residues. The DNA of the CDR3 is TGTGCCAGCAGTCTGCAGGGGAACACTGAAGCTTTCTTT. Amino acid sequence: CASSLQGNTEAFF.

The rearrangement uses TRBV27 and TRBJ2-5; TRBD1 agrees at 9 bases. This CDR3 region has 13 residues. After removal of 6 bases from V and 3 bases from J, the junction contained 2 bases not matched to a gene. CDR1 and CDR2 from the germline V gene are MNHEY and SMNVEV (reference sequence). CDR3 bases: TGTGCCAGCAGGGGACAGGGTGAAGAGACCCAGTACTTC. It yields the protein CASRGQGEETQYF.

This rearrangement joins TRBV18 to TRBJ2-7; 8 nucleotides match TRBD1. Germline lookup yields CDR1 KGHSH and CDR2 LQKENI. CDR3 length: 15 amino acids. J gave up 0 bases and V 3 bases, and 4 bases lay outside the gene matches. CDR3 residues: CASSPQQGGSYEQYF. Here the CDR3 DNA reads TGTGCCAGCTCACCGCAACAGGGGGGCTCCTACGAGCAGTACTTC.

This clone has only one observation. This chain joins TRBV9 and TRBJ2-1, with 7 bases matching TRBD2. This CDR3 contains 15 residues. J lost 5 bases, V lost 2 bases, and 7 bases had no gene match. Looked up from germline, CDR1 is SGDLS and CDR2 is YYNGEE. The CDR3 sequence is CASSVQGTINNEQFF. DNA of the CDR3: TGTGCCAGCAGCGTCCAAGGGACTATTAACAATGAGCAGTTCTTC.

The CDR3 region has the DNA TGTGCCAGCAGCCTTGGGGGGGGGTGGAATGAGCAGTTCTTC. It encodes CASSLGGGWNEQFF. The V call is TRBV6-2 or TRBV6-3, the J call TRBJ2-1; 7 nucleotides agree with TRBD2. The CDR3 loop spans 14 amino acids. Trimming removed 6 bases from V and 7 bases from J; junction bases left unmatched: 9. The germline V gene has CDR1 MNHEY and CDR2 SVGEGT.

The rearrangement links TRBV11-3 to TRBJ2-5; TRBD2 agrees at 8 bases. Looked up from germline, CDR1 is SGHNT and CDR2 is YENEEA. The CDR3 runs to 13 residues. Trimming took 8 bases from V and 4 from J; bases not matched to a gene: 6. As DNA, the CDR3 is TGTGCCAGCGGCAGCGGGGGCGCAGAGACCCAGTACTTC. It encodes CASGSGGAETQYF.

V and J are TRBV11-2 and TRBJ2-5; 10 bases fit TRBD2. CDR3 length: 16 residues. V shed 3 bases, J shed 0 bases, and the junction held 4 bases outside the gene matches. Germline lookup yields CDR1 SGHAT and CDR2 FQNNGV. The CDR3 loop is CASSFGTSGDQETQYF. DNA for the CDR3: TGTGCCAGCAGCTTTGGAACTAGCGGGGACCAAGAGACCCAGTACTTC.

The V and J genes are TRBV7-2 and TRBJ1-1; the D gene is possibly TRBD1 (6 bases). The CDR3 consists of 15 residues. Germline CDR1 reads SGHTA; CDR2 reads FQGNSA. V was pared by 5 bases and J by 0 bases, with 13 bases between. Written as DNA, the CDR3 is TGTGCCAGCAGCCTGTACAGGGTCATGAACACTGAAGCTTTCTTT. Translated: CASSLYRVMNTEAFF.

This clone was picked up one time. The V and J genes are TRBV10-1 and TRBJ2-1; 8 bases are a match to TRBD1. The CDR3 extends over 14 amino acids. V lost 2 bases to trimming and J lost 7 bases; unmatched junction nucleotides: 4. Germline V CDR1 and CDR2: WNHNN, SYGVQD (reference sequence). The CDR3 spells CASSEARTGNEQFF. The DNA for the CDR3 is TGCGCCAGCAGTGAGGCCAGGACAGGGAATGAGCAGTTCTTC.

The chain couples TRBV6-2 or TRBV6-3 to TRBJ2-2; 10 bases are shared with TRBD2. Germline CDR1 is MNHEY and CDR2 is SVGEGT. Unmatched junction bases numbered 10, after V lost 3 bases and J lost 3 bases. The CDR3 totals 18 residues. The CDR3 sequence: CASSYGSGGTSYTGELFF. The CDR3, as DNA: TGTGCCAGCAGTTATGGTAGCGGGGGGACCTCCTACACCGGGGAGCTGTTTTTT.

The chain has TRBV5-4 and TRBJ1-1; 7 bases are a match to TRBD1. Per the germline V gene, CDR1 is SGHNT and CDR2 is YYREEE (reference sequence). This CDR3 contains 14 residues. Germline trimming cut 5 bases from V and 1 base from J; bases unmatched to any gene: 5. CDR3 in amino acids: CASSRQGANTEAFF. CDR3 nucleotides: TGTGCCAGCAGTAGACAGGGCGCGAACACTGAAGCTTTCTTT.

This clone was observed a handful of times. The rearrangement uses TRBV18 and TRBJ1-5, with unresolved D. The CDR3 is 15 residues long. In germline, CDR1 is KGHSH, CDR2 LQKENI. Trimming removed 3 bases from V and 3 bases from J, with 12 bases in between. CDR3 sequence (DNA): TGTGCCAGCTCACCGGCCGTGAATGTCAATCAGCCCCAGCATTTT. Its protein product is CASSPAVNVNQPQHF.

V usage is TRBV5-6 and J usage is TRBJ1-2, with no clear D. The germline CDR1 and CDR2 sequences are SGHDT and YYEEEE. V was cut by 2 bases and J by 7 bases, with 6 bases left in between. The CDR3 extends over 11 amino acids. CDR3 nucleotide sequence: TGTGCCAGCAGCTTAGCCGGTGGCTACACCTTC. Its protein is CASSLAGGYTF.

The chain employs TRBV4-1 and TRBJ1-1, with D uncertain. The germline gives CDR1 MGHRA, CDR2 YSYEKL. With 2 bases removed from V and 2 bases from J, the gap between germline ends came to 6 bases. CDR3 length: 13 residues. CDR3 bases: TGCGCCAGCAGCCAACTAAGCAACACTGAAGCTTTCTTT. Protein: CASSQLSNTEAFF.

The chain recombines TRBV9 with TRBJ2-5; 7 bases fit TRBD1. The germline V gene encodes CDR1 SGDLS and CDR2 YYNGEE. The V and J ends lost 2 bases and 1 base, in that order; junction bases with no gene match: 2. The CDR3 extends over 14 amino acids. The CDR3 loop is CASSVGTVQETQYF. In nucleotides, the CDR3 is TGTGCCAGCAGCGTCGGGACAGTCCAAGAGACCCAGTACTTC.

The chain is built from TRBV5-1 and TRBJ1-4; D is unclear. The CDR3 extends over 17 amino acids. The V end was cut by 0 bases, the J end by 0 bases, with 12 bases between. Germline CDR1 is SGHRS and CDR2 is YFSETQ. CDR3 residues: CASSLGLAPPTNEKLFF. CDR3 nucleotide sequence: TGCGCCAGCAGCTTGGGCTTAGCACCTCCAACTAATGAAAAACTGTTTTTT.

This clone was detected only once. The rearrangement links TRBV18 to TRBJ2-3, with unresolved D. The length of the CDR3 is 14 residues. Germline V gives CDR1 KGHSH, CDR2 LQKENI. V was shortened by 0 bases and J by 5 bases, with 9 bases between the two germline ends. The CDR3 loop reads CASSPPERLDTQYF. The CDR3, as DNA: TGTGCCAGCTCACCACCGGAAAGACTAGATACGCAGTATTTT.

V and J are TRBV6-5 and TRBJ2-7; possible D gene TRBD2, 6 bases. Germline CDR1 MNHEY, CDR2 SVGAGI. The CDR3 loop spans 16 amino acids. Trimming shortened V by 0 bases and J by 7 bases, and 19 bases separated the two germline ends. The CDR3 here is CASSYSILAAAGEQYF. The DNA of the CDR3 is TGTGCCAGCAGTTACTCGATTCTAGCAGCCGCGGGGGAGCAGTACTTC.

V is TRBV29-1 and J is TRBJ1-2; D gene uncertain. Germline-derived CDR1 and CDR2 are SQVTM and ANQGSEA. Deletions cut 1 base from V and 3 bases from J, with 12 bases between. CDR3 length: 14 amino acids. The CDR3 DNA follows: TGCAGCGTTGAAGGGGTGGGCAGGCACTATGGCTACACCTTC. This translates into CSVEGVGRHYGYTF.